Described below is a single T cell receptor (beta chain) sequence and its context. The entry originates in a study of blood T cell repertoires in COVID-19. On the study more broadly: The United States, Italy and Spain provided the acute and convalescent COVID-19 samples. T cells, B-cell-depleted T cells, or PBMCs supplied cDNA or gDNA.

In the authors' methods: How many nucleated cells were present was estimated from reference gene primer amplification. Method: immunoSEQ multiplex PCR; TCRdb's copy keeps in-frame clones and lacks some. Clone size and the V and J calls come from that table; the DNA yielded D and trimming. The table records 84,000 or so clones, 80% of them present only once. Per germline, CDR1 MGHRA and CDR2 YSYEKL. V dropped 8 bases and J dropped 8 bases, with 10 bases sitting between them. CDR3 size: 11 residues. The sequence derives from a woman at least 80 years old with acute or convalescent COVID-19. Sequenced: peripheral blood. V gene TRBV4-1 combines with J gene TRBJ2-1; D is uncertain. The CDR3 region is CASSARDEQFF. Written as DNA, the CDR3 is TGCGCCAGCTCCGCGAGAGATGAGCAGTTCTTC.